The 3 T cell receptor beta chains below all came from one sample that was sequenced in a study of a mutant IDH1 vaccine in newly diagnosed glioma. The method was immunoSEQ multiplex PCR; TCRdb's version includes in-frame clones alone and lacks a portion of them. The sample consists of approximately 45,000 clones, almost 95% of them appearing once. For these receptors, no antigen is known. The time point denotes: week 35, safety follow-up. It was 300 ug of mutant IDH1 20-mer peptide that made up each vaccine dose, given with topical imiquimod. Sequences were derived from PBMCs, sampled from a glioma patient whose treatment included an IDH1 peptide vaccine. Receptor source: a man aged 50 to 59 with glioma.

The table lists this clone with a count of one. The chain combines TRBV6-1 with TRBJ1-5; D remains ambiguous. Trimming stripped 10 bases from V and 6 bases from J, with 19 bases between. The CDR3 loop spans 14 amino acids. Germline assignment: CDR1 MNHNS and CDR2 SASEGT. The CDR3 sequence is CATQEPLYSQPQHF. The CDR3 DNA reads TGTGCCACTCAAGAGCCTCTCTATTCTCAGCCCCAGCATTTT.

The chain uses TRBV5-6 and TRBJ1-1; D not certain. V dropped 4 bases and J dropped 1 base, with 5 bases sitting between them. Germline CDR1 SGHDT, CDR2 YYEEEE. CDR3 size: 12 residues. CDR3 coding DNA: TGTGCCAGCAGCCCGGGGAACACTGAAGCTTTCTTT. Its translation: CASSPGNTEAFF.

V usage is TRBV5-1 and J usage is TRBJ1-1, with TRBD1 matching 8 bases. Germline V gene sequence: CDR1 SGHRS, CDR2 YFSETQ. V dropped 5 bases and J dropped 2; count of bases not matched to a gene: 5. This CDR3 has 14 residues. The CDR3, as DNA: TGCGCCAGCAGGCAGGGACAGGCAAACACTGAAGCTTTCTTT. Translated, it gives CASRQGQANTEAFF.